The 20 T cell receptor beta chains listed next were all sequenced from one sample in a study of T-cell reconstitution after alpha-beta-depleted transplantation in children. Library preparation (for TCRbeta) was performed with unique molecular identifiers. One entry per CDR3 protein, called by TCRdb with MiXCR from the PCR reads. The sample carries some 100,000 distinct CDR3 sequences, roughly a sixth recorded once. Specimen: PBMCs, mostly from graft donor cells, collected 180 days after TCRalphabeta/CD19-depleted stem cell transplant. The origin of the receptors is a male patient aged 2 to 9 who had a stem cell transplant for acute lymphoblastic leukemia, so the T cells may come from the graft donor.

The table lists this clonotype with many counts. The DNA for the CDR3 is TGCGCCAGCAGCCTTAGCGGGGGAGGAACGAACCAAGAGACCCAGTACTTC. Protein sequence: CASSLSGGGTNQETQYF. The J gene is TRBJ2-5, the V gene TRBV4-3, with 9 positions matching TRBD2. Trimming removed 4 bases from V and 0 bases from J; junction bases left unmatched: 9. The CDR3 spans 17 residues. Germline V CDR1 and CDR2: LGHNA, YSLEER.

The rearrangement uses TRBV21-1 and TRBJ1-5. TRBV21-1 is labeled a pseudogene. CDR3 length: 13 amino acids. CDR3 protein: CASSKSDLGPQHF. In DNA, the CDR3 is TGTGCCAGCAGCAAAAGCGACCTAGGGCCCCAGCATTTT.

This clonotype was detected ten times or more. The chain recombines TRBV11-2 with TRBJ2-5, with 7 bases lining up with TRBD1. Germline V gene data show CDR1 as SGHAT and CDR2 as FQNNGV. This CDR3 is built from 11 residues. V shed 6 bases, J shed 10 bases, and the junction held 5 bases outside the gene matches. In DNA, the CDR3 is TGTGCCAGCAGGGTGGGACAGCGCCAGTACTTC. It yields the protein CASRVGQRQYF.

This clonotype was detected ten times or more. The chain combines TRBV5-1 with TRBJ2-7, with D unresolved. V shed 0 bases and J shed 2 bases, with 9 bases lying between them. The CDR3 contains 14 residues. CDR1 is SGHRS and CDR2 is YFSETQ in the germline V gene. The CDR3 protein is CASSLGQNTYEQYF. CDR3 coding DNA: TGCGCCAGCAGCTTGGGGCAGAATACCTACGAGCAGTACTTC. Full variable domain (remainder filled in from reference TRBV5-1 and TRBJ2-7): KAGVTQTPRYLIKTRGQQVTLSCSPISGHRSVSWYQQTPGQGLQFLFEYFSETQRNKGNFPGRFSGRQFSNSRSEMNVSTLELGDSALYLCASSLGQNTYEQYFGPGTRLTVT.

The DNA for the CDR3 is TGTGCCAGCAGTCCCGGTGGGGGCAATCAGCCCCAGCATTTT. Its protein product is CASSPGGGNQPQHF. This sequence joins TRBV25-1 and TRBJ1-5, with D uncertain. CDR1 and CDR2 (germline): MGHDK, SYGVNS. The ends were cut back, 5 bases at V and 2 bases at J, with 10 bases in the middle. CDR3 length: 14 residues.

This clonotype has ten or more counts. The chain has TRBV5-1 and TRBJ2-1; D is perhaps TRBD1 or TRBD2 (5 bases each). The germline V gene encodes CDR1 SGHRS and CDR2 YFSETQ. The length of the CDR3 is 15 residues. Trimming shortened V by 4 bases and J by 1 base, and 12 bases separated the two germline ends. The CDR3 region is CASSRDGPSYNEQFF. DNA for the CDR3: TGCGCCAGCAGCAGGGACGGACCTTCCTACAATGAGCAGTTCTTC.

In its sample, this clonotype was seen many times. This chain connects TRBV6-1 to TRBJ2-4; possible D gene TRBD1, 5 bases. V was clipped by 8 bases and J by 0 bases, with 14 bases between them. Germline V lookup: CDR1 MNHNS, CDR2 SASEGT. The CDR3 is made up of 15 amino acids. This CDR3 is CASRRLGEAKNIQYF. Written as DNA, the CDR3 is TGTGCCAGCCGACGGTTAGGGGAAGCCAAAAACATTCAGTACTTC.

This clonotype was detected many times. The chain uses TRBV7-9 and TRBJ2-7, with 9 bases matching TRBD2. The germline V gene has CDR1 SEHNR and CDR2 FQNEAQ (reference sequence). V shed 1 base, J shed 3 bases, and the junction held 4 bases outside the gene matches. CDR3 length: 15 residues. The CDR3 here is CASSLGGGGGYEQYF. CDR3 DNA sequence: TGTGCCAGCAGCTTAGGAGGCGGGGGGGGCTACGAGCAGTACTTC. Drawing the rest from reference TRBV7-9 and TRBJ2-7, the complete variable domain is DTGVSQNPRHKITKRGQNVTFRCDPISEHNRLYWYRQTLGQGPEFLTYFQNEAQLEKSRLLSDRFSAERPKGSFSTLEIQRTEQGDSAMYLCASSLGGGGGYEQYFGPGTRLTVT.

The chain is built from TRBV5-1 and TRBJ1-3; no clear D gene. Trimming took off 3 bases at V and 1 base at J, with 11 bases between the two ends. Germline V gene data show CDR1 as SGHRS and CDR2 as YFSETQ. The CDR3 is made up of 15 amino acids. The CDR3 sequence is CASSSPEGSGNTIYF. CDR3 bases: TGCGCCAGCAGCTCCCCAGAAGGTTCTGGAAACACCATATATTTT.

J is TRBJ1-6 and V is TRBV12-3 or TRBV12-4, with 10 nucleotides matching TRBD1. V gave up 6 bases and J gave up 8 bases; unmatched junction bases: 13. The CDR3 runs to 17 residues. CDR3 coding DNA: TGTGCCAGCAGCCAAGGGACAGGGGTAACATTCCATTCACCCCTCCACTTT. Translated: CASSQGTGVTFHSPLHF.

In this sample, this clonotype turned up a few times. The chain employs TRBV9 and TRBJ1-2; 11 bases are shared with TRBD1. The CDR3 runs 19 residues. V shed 2 bases, J shed 0 bases, and the junction held 12 bases outside the gene matches. The germline CDR1 and CDR2 sequences are SGDLS and YYNGEE. The CDR3 sequence is CASSVAGQGVTNPNYGYTF. For the CDR3, the DNA is TGTGCCAGCAGCGTTGCGGGACAGGGGGTGACCAACCCTAACTATGGCTACACCTTC.

Many counts were recorded for this clonotype. The chain links TRBV6-2 or TRBV6-3 to TRBJ2-5, with D perhaps assigned TRBD1 or TRBD2 (5 bases each). The ends were cut back, 2 bases at V and 0 bases at J, with 34 bases in the middle. CDR3 size: 23 residues. The germline V gene has CDR1 MNHEY and CDR2 SVGEGT. CDR3 DNA sequence: TGTGCCAGCAGTTACCCACCCAACACCGGCCGGGACGCAGCTAGCCCGTACCAAGAGACCCAGTACTTC. Its translation is CASSYPPNTGRDAASPYQETQYF.

The CDR3 coding sequence is TGTGCCAGCAGCCCTGACATTGCAAGAAACACCATATATTTT. Translated: CASSPDIARNTIYF. This chain joins TRBV7-2 and TRBJ1-3; D unclear. The V end lost 5 bases, the J end lost 5 bases, and 13 bases lay between the germline ends. The CDR3 extends over 14 amino acids. Germline CDR1 reads SGHTA; CDR2 reads FQGNSA. Supplemented by reference TRBV7-2 and TRBJ1-3, the full variable domain reads GAGVSQSPSNKVTEKGKDVELRCDPISGHTALYWYRQSLGQGLEFLIYFQGNSAPDKSGLPSDRFSAERTGGSVSTLTIQRTQQEDSAVYLCASSPDIARNTIYFGEGSWLTVV.

The chain links TRBV7-2 to TRBJ2-5; 9 nucleotides align to TRBD2. J was trimmed by 1 base and V by 3 bases; bases with no gene match: 3. Germline V gene sequence: CDR1 SGHTA, CDR2 FQGNSA. The CDR3 runs 15 residues. CDR3 in amino acids: CASSFSGGTQETQYF. The CDR3 nucleotides read TGTGCCAGCAGCTTTAGCGGGGGCACCCAAGAGACCCAGTACTTC.

This chain joins TRBV3-1 and TRBJ1-1; D unresolved. V gave up 4 bases and J gave up 1 base, with 13 bases separating them. The CDR3 sequence is 15 residues long. CDR1 and CDR2 from the germline V gene are LGHDT and YNNKEL (reference sequence). The CDR3 DNA follows: TGTGCCAGCAGCCGCGGACGGGCATCGAACACTGAAGCTTTCTTT. Translation: CASSRGRASNTEAFF.

The chain links TRBV7-2 to TRBJ2-7, with TRBD2 identical over 8 bases. V shed 5 bases and J 7 bases; nucleotides not matched to a gene: 10. CDR1 and CDR2 (germline): SGHTA, FQGNSA. The CDR3 has 14 residues. The CDR3 protein is CASSDYGGAGEQYF. The CDR3 nucleotides read TGTGCCAGCAGCGACTACGGGGGGGCCGGGGAGCAGTACTTC.

This clonotype was recorded many times. V gene TRBV15 combines with J gene TRBJ2-7, with 10 bases that match TRBD2. The CDR3 sequence is 16 residues long. Germline CDR1 is LNHNV and CDR2 is YYDKDF (reference sequence). V lost 3 bases and J lost 1; bases outside the gene matches: 6. CDR3 sequence (DNA): TGTGCCACCAGCAGCCGTGGACTAGCGGAATCCTACGAGCAGTACTTC. This encodes CATSSRGLAESYEQYF.

Concerning this clonotype: Since the CDR3 does not end with the conserved phenylalanine or tryptophan, this likely comes from a read error. The chain has TRBV7-6 and TRBJ2-2; unclear D gene. The V gene's germline CDR1 is SGHVS and CDR2 FNYEAQ. The V end lost 1 base, the J end lost 2 bases, and 14 bases lay between the germline ends. The CDR3 totals 17 residues. The CDR3 loop is CASSLGVQDPNTGELFS. Written as DNA, the CDR3 is TGTGCCAGCAGCTTAGGGGTGCAGGACCCTAACACCGGGGAGCTGTTTTCT.

This clonotype was detected ten times or more. The rearrangement links TRBV20-1 to TRBJ1-4, with D perhaps matching TRBD1 (5 bases). Trimming removed 0 bases at V and 7 bases at J, with 15 bases between. CDR1 DFQATT and CDR2 SNEGSKA come from the germline V gene (reference sequence). The CDR3 spans 15 residues. The CDR3, as DNA: TGCAGTGCTAGAGATCAACGGGGCGGGGGTGAAAAACTGTTTTTT. Translating gives CSARDQRGGGEKLFF.

V is TRBV11-1 and J is TRBJ2-1; 9 bases line up with TRBD1. The CDR3 spans 19 residues. With 1 base clipped from V and 0 bases from J, the junction kept 10 bases outside the gene matches. CDR1 and CDR2 from the germline V gene are SGHAT and FQDESV (reference sequence). CDR3 in DNA: TGTGCCAGCAGCTTAGACCCCTGGGACAGGGTCAGCTCCTACAATGAGCAGTTCTTC. This gives the protein CASSLDPWDRVSSYNEQFF.